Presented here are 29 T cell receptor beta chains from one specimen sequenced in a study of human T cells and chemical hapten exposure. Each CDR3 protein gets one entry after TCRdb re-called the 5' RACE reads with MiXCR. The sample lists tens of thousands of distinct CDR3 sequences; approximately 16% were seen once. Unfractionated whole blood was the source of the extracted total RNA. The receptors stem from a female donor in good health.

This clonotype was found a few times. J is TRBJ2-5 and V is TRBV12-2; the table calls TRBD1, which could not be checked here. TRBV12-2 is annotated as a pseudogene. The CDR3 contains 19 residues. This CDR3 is CASRSAWDSIRGVQETQYF. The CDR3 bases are TGTGCAAGTCGCTCCGCGTGGGACTCCATCAGGGGGGTACAAGAGACCCAGTACTTC.

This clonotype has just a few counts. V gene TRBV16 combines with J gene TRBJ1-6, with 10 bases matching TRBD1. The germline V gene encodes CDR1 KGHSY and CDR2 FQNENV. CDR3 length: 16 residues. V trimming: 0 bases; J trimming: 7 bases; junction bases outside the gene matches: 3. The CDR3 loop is CASSQSGTGVNSPLHF. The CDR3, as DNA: TGTGCCAGCAGCCAATCAGGGACAGGGGTAAATTCACCCCTCCACTTT.

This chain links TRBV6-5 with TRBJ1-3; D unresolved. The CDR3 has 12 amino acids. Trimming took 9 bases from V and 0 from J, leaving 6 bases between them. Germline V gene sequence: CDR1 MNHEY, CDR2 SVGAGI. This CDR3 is CASQSSGNTIYF. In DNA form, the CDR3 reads TGTGCCAGTCAGAGCTCTGGAAACACCATATATTTT.

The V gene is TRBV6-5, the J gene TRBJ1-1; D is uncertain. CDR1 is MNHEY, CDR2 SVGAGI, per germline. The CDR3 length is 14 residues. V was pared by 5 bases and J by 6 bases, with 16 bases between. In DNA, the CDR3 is TGTGCCAGCAGTCTTGGGCAGGTTCGCCCTGAAGCTTTCTTT. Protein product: CASSLGQVRPEAFF.

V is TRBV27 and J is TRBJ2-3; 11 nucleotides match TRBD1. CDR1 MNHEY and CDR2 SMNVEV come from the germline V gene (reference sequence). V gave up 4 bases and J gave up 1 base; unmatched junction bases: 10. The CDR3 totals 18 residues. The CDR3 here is CASSSSGQGALRTDTQYF. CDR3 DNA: TGTGCCAGCAGTTCATCCGGACAGGGGGCCCTCCGCACAGATACGCAGTATTTT.

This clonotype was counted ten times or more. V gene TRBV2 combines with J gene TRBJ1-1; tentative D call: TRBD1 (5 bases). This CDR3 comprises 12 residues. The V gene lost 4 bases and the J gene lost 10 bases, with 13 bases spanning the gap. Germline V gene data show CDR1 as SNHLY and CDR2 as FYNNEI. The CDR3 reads CASSGPGGSAFF. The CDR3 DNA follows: TGTGCCAGCAGTGGCCCCGGGGGGTCAGCTTTCTTT.

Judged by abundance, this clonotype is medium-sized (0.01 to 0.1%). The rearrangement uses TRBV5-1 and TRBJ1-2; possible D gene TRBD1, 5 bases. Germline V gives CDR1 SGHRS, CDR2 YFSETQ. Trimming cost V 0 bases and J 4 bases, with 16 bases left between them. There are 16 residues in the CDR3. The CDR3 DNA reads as TGCGCCAGCAGCTTGGGGGGCCCGGACGGCCCCTATGGCTACACCTTC. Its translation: CASSLGGPDGPYGYTF.

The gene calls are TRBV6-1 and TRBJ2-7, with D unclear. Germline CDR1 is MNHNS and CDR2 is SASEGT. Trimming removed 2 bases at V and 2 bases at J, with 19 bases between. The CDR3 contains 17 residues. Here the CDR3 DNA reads TGTGCCAGCAGTGAAAGAGGCAGTTCCTTGATAACCTACGAGCAGTACTTC. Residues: CASSERGSSLITYEQYF.

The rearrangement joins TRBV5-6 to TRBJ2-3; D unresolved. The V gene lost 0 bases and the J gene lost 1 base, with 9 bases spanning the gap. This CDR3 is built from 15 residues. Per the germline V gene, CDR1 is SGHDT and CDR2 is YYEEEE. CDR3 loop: CASSLVRPGTDTQYF. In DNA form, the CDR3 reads TGTGCCAGCAGCTTGGTTAGGCCAGGCACAGATACGCAGTATTTT.

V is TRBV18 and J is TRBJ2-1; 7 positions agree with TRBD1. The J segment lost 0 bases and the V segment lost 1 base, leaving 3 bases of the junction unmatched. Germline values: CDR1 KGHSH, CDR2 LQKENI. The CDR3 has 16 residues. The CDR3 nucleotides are TGTGCCAGCTCACCACTACAGGGGAGCTCCTACAATGAGCAGTTCTTC. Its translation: CASSPLQGSSYNEQFF. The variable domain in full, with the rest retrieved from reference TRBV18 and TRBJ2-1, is NAGVMQNPRHLVRRRGQEARLRCSPMKGHSHVYWYRQLPEEGLKFMVYLQKENIIDESGMPKERFSAEFPKEGPSILRIQQVVRGDSAAYFCASSPLQGSSYNEQFFGPGTRLTVL.

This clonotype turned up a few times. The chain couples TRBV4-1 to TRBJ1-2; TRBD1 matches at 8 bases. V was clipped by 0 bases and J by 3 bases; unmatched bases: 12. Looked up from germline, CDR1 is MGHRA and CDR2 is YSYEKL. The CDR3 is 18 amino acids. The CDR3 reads CASSQDRTGFGTYYGYTF. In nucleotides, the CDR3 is TGCGCCAGCAGCCAAGATCGGACAGGGTTCGGGACCTACTATGGCTACACCTTC.

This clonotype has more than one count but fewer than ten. CDR3 amino acids: CASLNPGGNTEAFF. As DNA, the CDR3 is TGTGCCTCCTTAAACCCGGGAGGGAACACTGAAGCTTTCTTT. The V call is TRBV10-3, the J call TRBJ1-1; no reliable D call. The V end lost 11 bases, the J end lost 1 base, and 17 bases lay between the germline ends. CDR3 size: 14 residues. Germline CDR1 and CDR2: ENHRY and SYGVKD.

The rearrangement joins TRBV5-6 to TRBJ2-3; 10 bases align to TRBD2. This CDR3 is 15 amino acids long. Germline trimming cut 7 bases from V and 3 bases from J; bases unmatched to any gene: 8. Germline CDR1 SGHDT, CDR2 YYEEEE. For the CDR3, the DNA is TGTGCCAGCGGAGGGGGGACTAGCGCTACAGATACGCAGTATTTT. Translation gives CASGGGTSATDTQYF. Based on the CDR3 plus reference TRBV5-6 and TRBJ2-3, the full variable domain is DAGVTQSPTHLIKTRGQQVTLRCSPKSGHDTVSWYQQALGQGPQFIFQYYEEEERQRGNFPDRFSGHQFPNYSSELNVNALLLGDSALYLCASGGGTSATDTQYFGPGTRLTVL.

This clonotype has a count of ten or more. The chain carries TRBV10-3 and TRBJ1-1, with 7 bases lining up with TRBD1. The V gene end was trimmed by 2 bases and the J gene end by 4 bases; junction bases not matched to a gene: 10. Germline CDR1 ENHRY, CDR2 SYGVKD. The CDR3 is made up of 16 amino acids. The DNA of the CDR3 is TGTGCCATCAGTGAGAAGACAGGGTCCCTTCCCACTGAAGCTTTCTTT. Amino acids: CAISEKTGSLPTEAFF.

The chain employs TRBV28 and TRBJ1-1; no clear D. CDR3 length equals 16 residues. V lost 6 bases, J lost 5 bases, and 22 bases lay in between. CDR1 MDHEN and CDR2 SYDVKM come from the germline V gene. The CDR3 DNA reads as TGTGCCAGCAGCCGCACCGGTCCGAATGCGGGGACTGAAGCTTTCTTT. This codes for CASSRTGPNAGTEAFF.

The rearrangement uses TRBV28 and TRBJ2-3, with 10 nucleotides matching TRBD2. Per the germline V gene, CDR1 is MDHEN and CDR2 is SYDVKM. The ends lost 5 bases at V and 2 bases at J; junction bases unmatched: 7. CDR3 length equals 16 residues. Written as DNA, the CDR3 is TGTGCCAGCAGTCCGCAAACTAGCGGGACCACAGATACGCAGTATTTT. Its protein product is CASSPQTSGTTDTQYF.

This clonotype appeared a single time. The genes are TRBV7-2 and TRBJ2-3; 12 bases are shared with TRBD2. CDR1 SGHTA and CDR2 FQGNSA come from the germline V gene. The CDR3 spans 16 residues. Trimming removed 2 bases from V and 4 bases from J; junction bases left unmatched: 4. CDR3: CASSLLAGGPADTQYF. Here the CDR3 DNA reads TGTGCCAGCAGCTTACTAGCGGGGGGGCCAGCAGATACGCAGTATTTT.

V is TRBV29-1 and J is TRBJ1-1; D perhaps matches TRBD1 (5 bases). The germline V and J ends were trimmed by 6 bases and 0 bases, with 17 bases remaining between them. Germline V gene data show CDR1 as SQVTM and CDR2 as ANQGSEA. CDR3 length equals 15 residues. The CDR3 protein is CSVGEGWGMNTEAFF. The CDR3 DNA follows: TGCAGCGTGGGTGAGGGGTGGGGGATGAACACTGAAGCTTTCTTT.

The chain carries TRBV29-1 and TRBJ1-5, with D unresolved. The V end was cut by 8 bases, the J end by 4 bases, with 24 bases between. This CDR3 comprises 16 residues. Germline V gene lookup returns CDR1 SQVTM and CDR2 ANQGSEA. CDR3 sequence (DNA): TGCAGCCCACGCGCGGGCAGGACGGTTTTGAATCAGCCCCAGCATTTT. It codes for CSPRAGRTVLNQPQHF.

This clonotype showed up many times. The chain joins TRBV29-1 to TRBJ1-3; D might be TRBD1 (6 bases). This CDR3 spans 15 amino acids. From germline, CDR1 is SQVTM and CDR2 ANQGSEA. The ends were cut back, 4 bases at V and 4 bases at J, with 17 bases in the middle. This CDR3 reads CSVAPNSGAGNTIYF. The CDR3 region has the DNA TGCAGCGTTGCTCCAAACTCGGGGGCCGGAAACACCATATATTTT.

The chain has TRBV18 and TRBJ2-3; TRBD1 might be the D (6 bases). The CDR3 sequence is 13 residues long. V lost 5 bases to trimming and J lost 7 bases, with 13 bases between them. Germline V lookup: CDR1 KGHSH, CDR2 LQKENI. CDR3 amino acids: CASSADRTNTQYF. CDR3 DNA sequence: TGTGCCAGCTCAGCAGACAGGACAAATACGCAGTATTTT.

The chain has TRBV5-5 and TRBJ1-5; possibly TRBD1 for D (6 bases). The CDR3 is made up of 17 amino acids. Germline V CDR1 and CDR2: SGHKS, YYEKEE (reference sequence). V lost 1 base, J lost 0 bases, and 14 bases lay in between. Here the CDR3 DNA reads TGTGCCAGCAGCTTGTTGACATACAGGGATAGCAATCAGCCCCAGCATTTT. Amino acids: CASSLLTYRDSNQPQHF.

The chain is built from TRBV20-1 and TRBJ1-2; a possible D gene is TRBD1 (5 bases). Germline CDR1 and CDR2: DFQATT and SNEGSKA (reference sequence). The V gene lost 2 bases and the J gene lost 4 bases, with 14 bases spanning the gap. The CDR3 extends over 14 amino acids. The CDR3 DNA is TGCAGTGCTAGACAGGGCCAGGATGTCTATGGCTACACCTTC. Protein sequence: CSARQGQDVYGYTF.

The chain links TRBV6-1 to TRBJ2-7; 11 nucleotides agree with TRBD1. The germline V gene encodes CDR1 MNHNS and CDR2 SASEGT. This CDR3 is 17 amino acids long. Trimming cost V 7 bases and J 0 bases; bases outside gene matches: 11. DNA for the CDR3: TGTGCCAGCACCAAAATGGACAGGGGGCACCCCTCCTACGAGCAGTACTTC. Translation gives CASTKMDRGHPSYEQYF.

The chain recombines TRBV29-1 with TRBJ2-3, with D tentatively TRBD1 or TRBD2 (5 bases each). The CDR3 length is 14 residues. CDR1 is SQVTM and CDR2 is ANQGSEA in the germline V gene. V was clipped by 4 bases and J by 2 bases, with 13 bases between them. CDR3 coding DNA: TGCAGCGTTGGGCCTGGGACGAACACAGATACGCAGTATTTT. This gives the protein CSVGPGTNTDTQYF.

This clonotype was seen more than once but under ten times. The CDR3 DNA follows: TGTGCCAGCAGCTTAGGTGGAGGGCTGAACACCGGGGAGCTGTTTTTT. Its protein is CASSLGGGLNTGELFF. The rearrangement links TRBV11-2 to TRBJ2-2, with D maybe TRBD2 (6 bases). V lost 1 base and J 1 base, leaving 10 bases between the germline ends. The CDR3 contains 16 residues. In germline, CDR1 is SGHAT, CDR2 FQNNGV.

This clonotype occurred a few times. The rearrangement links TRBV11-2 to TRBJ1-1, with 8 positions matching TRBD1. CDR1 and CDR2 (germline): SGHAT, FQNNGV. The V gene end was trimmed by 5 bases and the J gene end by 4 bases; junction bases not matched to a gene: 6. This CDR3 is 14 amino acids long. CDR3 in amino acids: CASSAQDRATEAFF. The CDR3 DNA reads TGTGCCAGCAGCGCCCAGGACAGGGCCACTGAAGCTTTCTTT.

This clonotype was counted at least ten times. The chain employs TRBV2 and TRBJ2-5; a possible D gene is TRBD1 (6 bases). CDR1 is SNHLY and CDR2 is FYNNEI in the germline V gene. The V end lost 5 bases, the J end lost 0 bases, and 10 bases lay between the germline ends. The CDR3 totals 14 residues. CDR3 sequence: CASSWNRDQETQYF. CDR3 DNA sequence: TGTGCCAGCAGTTGGAACAGGGACCAAGAGACCCAGTACTTC.

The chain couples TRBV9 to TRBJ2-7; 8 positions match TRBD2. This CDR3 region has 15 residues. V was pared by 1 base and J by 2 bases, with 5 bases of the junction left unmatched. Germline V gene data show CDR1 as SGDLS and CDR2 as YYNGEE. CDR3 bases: TGTGCCAGCAGCGTATCGGGGGGGCTACCCTACGAGCAGTACTTC. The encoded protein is CASSVSGGLPYEQYF.